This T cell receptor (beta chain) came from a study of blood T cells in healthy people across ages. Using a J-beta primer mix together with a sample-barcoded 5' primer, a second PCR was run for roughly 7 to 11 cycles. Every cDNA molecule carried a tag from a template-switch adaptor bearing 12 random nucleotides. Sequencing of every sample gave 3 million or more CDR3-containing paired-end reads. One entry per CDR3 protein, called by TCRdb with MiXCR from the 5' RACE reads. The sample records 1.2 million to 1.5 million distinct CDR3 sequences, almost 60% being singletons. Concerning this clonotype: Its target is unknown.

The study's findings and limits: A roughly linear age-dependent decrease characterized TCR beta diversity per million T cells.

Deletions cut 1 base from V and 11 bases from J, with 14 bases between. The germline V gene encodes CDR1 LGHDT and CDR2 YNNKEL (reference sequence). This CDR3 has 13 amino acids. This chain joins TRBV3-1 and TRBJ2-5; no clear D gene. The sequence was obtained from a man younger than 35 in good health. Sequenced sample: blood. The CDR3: CASSQAEQSEQYF. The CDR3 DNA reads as TGTGCCAGCAGCCAAGCGGAACAGTCAGAGCAGTACTTC.